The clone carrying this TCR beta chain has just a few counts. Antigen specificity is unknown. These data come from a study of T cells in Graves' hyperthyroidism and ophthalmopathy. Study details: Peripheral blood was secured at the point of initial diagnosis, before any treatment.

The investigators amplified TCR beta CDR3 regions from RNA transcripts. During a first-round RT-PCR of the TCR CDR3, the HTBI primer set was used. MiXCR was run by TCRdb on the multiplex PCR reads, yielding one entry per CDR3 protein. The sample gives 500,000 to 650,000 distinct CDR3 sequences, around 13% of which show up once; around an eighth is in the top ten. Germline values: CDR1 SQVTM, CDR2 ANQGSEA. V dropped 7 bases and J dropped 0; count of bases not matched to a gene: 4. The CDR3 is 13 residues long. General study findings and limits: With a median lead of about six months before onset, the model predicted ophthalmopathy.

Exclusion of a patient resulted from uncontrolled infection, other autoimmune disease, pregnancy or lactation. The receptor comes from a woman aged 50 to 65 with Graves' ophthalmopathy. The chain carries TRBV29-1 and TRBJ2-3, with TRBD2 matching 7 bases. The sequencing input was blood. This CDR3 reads CSGTSSSTDTQYF. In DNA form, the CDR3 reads TGCAGCGGGACTAGTTCTAGCACAGATACGCAGTATTTT.